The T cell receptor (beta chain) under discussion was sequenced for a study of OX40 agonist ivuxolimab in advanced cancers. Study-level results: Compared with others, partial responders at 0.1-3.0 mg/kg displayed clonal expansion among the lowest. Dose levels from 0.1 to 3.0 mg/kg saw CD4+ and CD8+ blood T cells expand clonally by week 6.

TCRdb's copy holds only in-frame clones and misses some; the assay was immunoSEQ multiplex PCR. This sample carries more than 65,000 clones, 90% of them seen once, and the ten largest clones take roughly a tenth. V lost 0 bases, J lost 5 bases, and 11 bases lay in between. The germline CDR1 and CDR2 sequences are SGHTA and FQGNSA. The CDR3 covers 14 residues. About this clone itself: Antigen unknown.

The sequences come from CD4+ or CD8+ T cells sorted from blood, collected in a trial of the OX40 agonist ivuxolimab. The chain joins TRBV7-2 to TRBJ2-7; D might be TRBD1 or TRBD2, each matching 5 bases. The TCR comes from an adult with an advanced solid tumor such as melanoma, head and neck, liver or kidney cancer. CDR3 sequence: CASSLAGAGDEQYF. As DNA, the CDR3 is TGTGCCAGCAGCTTAGCCGGGGCTGGGGACGAGCAGTACTTC. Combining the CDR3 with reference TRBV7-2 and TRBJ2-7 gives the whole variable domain GAGVSQSPSNKVTEKGKDVELRCDPISGHTALYWYRQSLGQGLEFLIYFQGNSAPDKSGLPSDRFSAERTGGSVSTLTIQRTQQEDSAVYLCASSLAGAGDEQYFGPGTRLTVT.